The next 25 T cell receptor beta chains were all read from a single sample in a study of T cell responses to AZD1222 COVID-19 vaccine. Assay used: immunoSEQ multiplex PCR; TCRdb lists only in-frame clones, some missing. The sample has 100,000 or so clones, 86% seen once. The sequences come from peripheral blood, collected 28 days after the second AZD1222 dose. Receptors were obtained from an adult who received the AZD1222 COVID-19 vaccine.

The chain employs TRBV6-5 and TRBJ1-1; 8 positions agree with TRBD1. Germline V gene lookup returns CDR1 MNHEY and CDR2 SVGAGI. V shed 6 bases, J shed 4 bases, and the junction held 1 base outside the gene matches. CDR3 size: 12 residues. CDR3 bases: TGTGCCAGCAGCACAGGGGGCACTGAAGCTTTCTTT. It specifies CASSTGGTEAFF.

With respect to this clone: Other nucleotide sequences from this sample produce the same CDR3. V usage is TRBV30 and J usage is TRBJ1-3; 10 bases map to TRBD1. Germline CDR1 and CDR2: GTSNPN and SVGIG (reference sequence). V was pared by 8 bases and J by 0 bases, with 1 base of the junction left unmatched. This CDR3 is built from 13 residues. CDR3 region: CAGDRGSGNTIYF. CDR3 coding DNA: TGTGCCGGGGACAGGGGCTCTGGAAACACCATATATTTT. Together with reference TRBV30 and TRBJ1-3, the CDR3 gives the full variable domain: SQTIHQWPATLVQPVGSPLSLECTVEGTSNPNLYWYRQAAGRGLQLLFYSVGIGQISSEVPQNLSASRPQDRQFILSSKKLLLSDSGFYLCAGDRGSGNTIYFGEGSWLTVV.

This clone was picked up one time. This chain links TRBV23-1 with TRBJ1-6; no reliable D call. TRBV23-1 is given ORF status, its function remaining uncertain. The CDR3 spans 18 residues. V shed 3 bases and J shed 5 bases, with 20 bases lying between them. The CDR3 DNA sequence: TGCGCCAGCAGTCATTTGGGATCTTATGCTGATCATAATTCACCCCTCCACTTT. It codes for CASSHLGSYADHNSPLHF.

J is TRBJ1-1 and V is TRBV12-3 or TRBV12-4, with D uncertain. V dropped 4 bases and J dropped 3 bases, with 9 bases sitting between them. The CDR3 length is 13 residues. CDR3 coding DNA: TGTGCCAGCAGTTCCCAGGTTCACACTGAAGCTTTCTTT. It yields the protein CASSSQVHTEAFF.

The gene calls are TRBV6-5 and TRBJ2-2; 11 nucleotides line up with TRBD1. Germline values: CDR1 MNHEY, CDR2 SVGAGI. With V trimmed by 8 bases and J by 7 bases, 9 bases remained unmatched. This CDR3 region has 15 residues. The CDR3 nucleotides are TGTGCCAGCGTCCCGGGACAGGGGGGCCGCGGGGAGCTGTTTTTT. As protein: CASVPGQGGRGELFF.

This clone was picked up a small number of times. The chain has TRBV2 and TRBJ1-2, with D hard to call. This CDR3 has 14 residues. Trimming left V 7 bases short and J 0 bases short, with 12 bases between. Germline V gene data show CDR1 as SNHLY and CDR2 as FYNNEI. CDR3 sequence reads: CASTQRMTNYGYTF. The CDR3, as DNA: TGTGCCAGCACCCAGCGGATGACTAACTATGGCTACACCTTC.

CDR3 sequence reads: CASSLGRGEKLFF. For the CDR3, the DNA is TGTGCCAGCTCACTAGGGAGGGGTGAAAAACTGTTTTTT. V is TRBV18 and J is TRBJ1-4, with a possible D match to TRBD1 (5 bases). Germline CDR1 is KGHSH and CDR2 is LQKENI. The CDR3 is 13 residues long. Trimming took 4 bases from V and 7 from J, leaving 10 bases between them.

J is TRBJ2-2 and V is TRBV19; 8 bases map to TRBD2. CDR1 is LNHDA, CDR2 SQIVND, per germline (reference sequence). The CDR3 is 17 amino acids. With V trimmed by 0 bases and J by 1 base, 4 bases remained unmatched. The CDR3 region has the DNA TGTGCCAGTAGTATAGAGGCTAGCGGGTGGAACACCGGGGAGCTGTTTTTT. Its translation is CASSIEASGWNTGELFF.

This chain uses TRBV5-1 with TRBJ1-2, with D possibly being TRBD1 (5 bases). Germline V CDR1 and CDR2: SGHRS, YFSETQ. The CDR3 has 16 residues. V lost 0 bases to trimming and J lost 3 bases, with 15 bases between them. The CDR3 sequence: CASSLAWGPQYYGYTF. The CDR3 DNA reads TGCGCCAGCAGCTTGGCCTGGGGACCGCAATACTATGGCTACACCTTC.

This chain joins TRBV5-1 and TRBJ1-1, with a possible D match to TRBD1 (6 bases). The CDR3 length is 15 residues. Germline CDR1 SGHRS, CDR2 YFSETQ. With 4 bases removed from V and 0 bases from J, the gap between germline ends came to 13 bases. The CDR3 loop is CASSPGGAMNTEAFF. The CDR3 coding sequence is TGCGCCAGCAGCCCCGGGGGGGCCATGAACACTGAAGCTTTCTTT. Looking up the rest from reference TRBV5-1 and TRBJ1-1 gives the full variable domain: KAGVTQTPRYLIKTRGQQVTLSCSPISGHRSVSWYQQTPGQGLQFLFEYFSETQRNKGNFPGRFSGRQFSNSRSEMNVSTLELGDSALYLCASSPGGAMNTEAFFGQGTRLTVV.

The V call is TRBV2, the J call TRBJ2-1; the D gene is possibly TRBD2 (5 bases). Trimming shortened V by 8 bases and J by 15 bases, and 17 bases separated the two germline ends. Germline V lookup: CDR1 SNHLY, CDR2 FYNNEI. The CDR3 consists of 11 residues. CDR3 loop: CASGLGLVVFF. The DNA of the CDR3 is TGTGCCAGCGGCTTAGGACTTGTTGTGTTCTTC.

The rearrangement uses TRBV6-5 and TRBJ1-5; D remains unclear. Germline values: CDR1 MNHEY, CDR2 SVGAGI. This CDR3 has 15 residues. The V end lost 8 bases, the J end lost 0 bases, and 14 bases lay between the germline ends. The DNA for the CDR3 is TGTGCCAGCTTACTCATAAACCTTAGCAATCAGCCCCAGCATTTT. As protein: CASLLINLSNQPQHF.

The chain has TRBV12-3 or TRBV12-4 and TRBJ2-7, with TRBD1 matching 8 bases. V gave up 9 bases and J gave up 9 bases; unmatched junction bases: 13. This CDR3 region has 13 residues. The CDR3 sequence is CASSQGAREGQYF. DNA for the CDR3: TGTGCCAGTTCGCAGGGGGCGCGAGAAGGGCAGTACTTC.

This clone is labeled medium-sized (0.01 to 0.1%). This sequence joins TRBV23-1 and TRBJ1-5; D not resolved. TRBV23-1 is given ORF status, its function remaining uncertain. V shed 11 bases and J shed 3 bases, with 17 bases lying between them. The CDR3 is made up of 14 amino acids. The CDR3: CARTGPRPNQPQHF. For the CDR3, the DNA is TGCGCCCGAACGGGCCCCCGACCCAATCAGCCCCAGCATTTT.

V and J are TRBV7-6 and TRBJ2-4; D may be TRBD2 (6 bases). With 1 base removed from V and 5 bases from J, the gap between germline ends came to 6 bases. The CDR3 extends over 13 amino acids. CDR1 is SGHVS, CDR2 FNYEAQ, per germline. CDR3 amino acids: CASSLGGENIQYF. CDR3 coding DNA: TGTGCCAGCAGCTTAGGGGGGGAAAACATTCAGTACTTC.

The chain has TRBV12-3 or TRBV12-4 and TRBJ1-1, with D possibly matching TRBD1 (5 bases). Between the trimmed V and J ends, which lost 10 bases and 4 bases, there was a span of 13 bases. The CDR3 extends over 12 amino acids. The CDR3 DNA reads as TGTGCCACGTCATGGGGGGGCACTGAAGCTTTCTTT. It translates to CATSWGGTEAFF.

V usage is TRBV5-5 and J usage is TRBJ2-7, with D possibly matching TRBD2 (5 bases). CDR1 is SGHKS, CDR2 YYEKEE, per germline (reference sequence). The length of the CDR3 is 15 residues. With 1 base removed from V and 4 bases from J, the gap between germline ends came to 15 bases. This chain's CDR3 is CASSLSTERGYEQYF. The CDR3 DNA follows: TGTGCCAGCAGCTTGAGTACGGAGCGAGGGTACGAGCAGTACTTC. Supplemented by reference TRBV5-5 and TRBJ2-7, the full variable domain reads DAGVTQSPTHLIKTRGQQVTLRCSPISGHKSVSWYQQVLGQGPQFIFQYYEKEERGRGNFPDRFSARQFPNYSSELNVNALLLGDSALYLCASSLSTERGYEQYFGPGTRLTVT.

The chain couples TRBV5-1 to TRBJ2-5; D call uncertain. The V and J ends lost 6 bases and 5 bases respectively, with 11 bases between them. CDR1 SGHRS and CDR2 YFSETQ come from the germline V gene. The CDR3 consists of 12 residues. CDR3 sequence: CASTDSQETQYF. The DNA for the CDR3 is TGCGCCAGCACTGACTCGCAGGAGACCCAGTACTTC. Drawing the rest from reference TRBV5-1 and TRBJ2-5, the complete variable domain is KAGVTQTPRYLIKTRGQQVTLSCSPISGHRSVSWYQQTPGQGLQFLFEYFSETQRNKGNFPGRFSGRQFSNSRSEMNVSTLELGDSALYLCASTDSQETQYFGPGTRLLVL.

This clone was seen just once. Its ends do not fully match the called genes, so a read error is possible. The rearrangement uses TRBV6-1 and TRBJ1-5; D gene uncertain. The CDR3 extends over 14 amino acids. The germline V gene has CDR1 MNHNS and CDR2 SASEGT. The DNA for the CDR3 is TGTGCCAGCAGTGAACTCCCGAGCAGTCAGCCCCAGCATTTT. This gives the protein CASSELPSSQPQHF.

The V and J genes are TRBV7-9 and TRBJ1-5; D gene unclear. Trimming took off 2 bases at V and 4 bases at J, with 9 bases between the two ends. This CDR3 contains 14 residues. Germline assignment: CDR1 SEHNR and CDR2 FQNEAQ (reference sequence). CDR3: CASSLQTVNQPQHF. The CDR3, as DNA: TGTGCCAGCAGCTTACAAACGGTTAATCAGCCCCAGCATTTT.

The rearrangement joins TRBV7-9 to TRBJ1-1; D is uncertain. Germline lookup yields CDR1 SEHNR and CDR2 FQNEAQ (reference sequence). The CDR3 loop spans 15 amino acids. With 4 bases removed from V and 4 bases from J, the gap between germline ends came to 16 bases. CDR3 DNA sequence: TGTGCCAGCAGCTGGAACTCTTTCGTGGGCACTGAAGCTTTCTTT. It yields the protein CASSWNSFVGTEAFF.

The rearrangement joins TRBV2 to TRBJ1-4; no definite D call. The CDR3 has 13 residues. The germline V and J ends were trimmed by 8 bases and 6 bases, with 13 bases remaining between them. Germline lookup yields CDR1 SNHLY and CDR2 FYNNEI. This chain's CDR3 is CASRVQMDEKLFF. CDR3 nucleotide sequence: TGTGCCAGCCGGGTCCAAATGGATGAAAAACTGTTTTTT.

The chain recombines TRBV10-3 with TRBJ2-1; 16 bases line up with TRBD2. Looked up from germline, CDR1 is ENHRY and CDR2 is SYGVKD. The CDR3 totals 18 residues. V lost 6 bases and J lost 3; bases outside the gene matches: 8. This CDR3 is CAIRPGLAGGPVYNEQFF. CDR3 bases: TGTGCCATCAGGCCGGGACTAGCGGGAGGGCCTGTCTACAATGAGCAGTTCTTC.

The genes are TRBV7-9 and TRBJ2-1; no clear D gene. Germline CDR1 SEHNR, CDR2 FQNEAQ (reference sequence). V was pared by 1 base and J by 12 bases, with 10 bases between. The length of the CDR3 is 12 residues. Here the CDR3 reads CASSLVVDRQFF. The CDR3 DNA is TGTGCCAGCAGCTTAGTTGTAGACCGGCAGTTCTTC.

This clone was observed once. The genes are TRBV11-2 and TRBJ1-1; no firm D call. V was pared by 1 base and J by 0 bases, with 9 bases between. The CDR3 length is 15 residues. The germline gives CDR1 SGHAT, CDR2 FQNNGV. The CDR3 protein is CASSLAPTLNTEAFF. The CDR3 DNA sequence: TGTGCCAGCAGCTTAGCCCCAACTCTGAACACTGAAGCTTTCTTT.